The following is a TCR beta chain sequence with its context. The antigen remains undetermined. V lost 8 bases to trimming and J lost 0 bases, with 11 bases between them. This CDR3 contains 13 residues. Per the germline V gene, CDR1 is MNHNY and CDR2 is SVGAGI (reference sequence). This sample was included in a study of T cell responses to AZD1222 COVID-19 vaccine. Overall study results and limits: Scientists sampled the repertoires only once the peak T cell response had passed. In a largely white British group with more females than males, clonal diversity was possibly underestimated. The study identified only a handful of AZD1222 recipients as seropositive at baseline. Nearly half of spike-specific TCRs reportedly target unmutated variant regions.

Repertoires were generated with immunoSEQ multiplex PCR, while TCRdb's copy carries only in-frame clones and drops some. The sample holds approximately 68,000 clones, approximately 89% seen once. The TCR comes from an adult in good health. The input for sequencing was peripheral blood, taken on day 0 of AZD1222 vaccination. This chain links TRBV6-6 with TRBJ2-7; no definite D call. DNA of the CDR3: TGTGCCAGCGGATCCGGGCCCTCCTACGAGCAGTACTTC. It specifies CASGSGPSYEQYF.